These T cell receptor beta chains were read from a single sample in a study of response to subunit inactivated influenza vaccine. TCRdb recomputed calls from the RT-PCR reads with MiXCR, one row per CDR3 protein. The data hold hundreds of thousands of distinct CDR3 sequences, with about 10% observed a single time. The sample in question was PBMCs from blood, obtained on the day of vaccination. The receptors derive from a man aged 45-60 years who received an inactivated influenza vaccine. Both conserved end residues are part of each CDR3.

j_gene: TRBJ1-1; v_gene: TRBV7-2; len: 14; CDR3aa: CASSFGVTNTEAFF
j_gene: TRBJ1-1; v_gene: TRBV30; len: 13; CDR3aa: CAWSVRLNTEAFF
j_gene: TRBJ2-7; v_gene: TRBV10-3; len: 18; CDR3aa: CAISAPVHLAGESYEQYF
j_gene: TRBJ2-3; v_gene: TRBV5-1; len: 17; CDR3aa: CASSLVPGVGGTDTQYF
j_gene: TRBJ2-3; v_gene: TRBV29-1; len: 12; CDR3aa: CSAPVRADTQYF
j_gene: TRBJ2-2; v_gene: TRBV7-9; len: 15; CDR3aa: CASSSTTREGGELFF
j_gene: TRBJ2-7; v_gene: TRBV7-9; len: 15; CDR3aa: CASSLGRTGVYEQYF
j_gene: TRBJ2-7; v_gene: TRBV10-3; len: 14; CDR3aa: CAISQTDSSYEQYF
j_gene: TRBJ1-5; v_gene: TRBV10-3; len: 13; CDR3aa: CASTGGRDQPQHF
j_gene: TRBJ1-2; v_gene: TRBV4-1; len: 16; CDR3aa: CASSPLPGANNYGYTF
j_gene: TRBJ2-1; v_gene: TRBV5-1; len: 17; CDR3aa: CASSSLPTTGPFYEQFF
j_gene: TRBJ2-7; v_gene: TRBV5-1; len: 15; CDR3aa: CASSLVAGGLHEQYF
j_gene: TRBJ2-1; v_gene: TRBV20-1; len: 14; CDR3aa: CSARVRQLTNEQFF
j_gene: TRBJ2-7; v_gene: TRBV29-1; len: 14; CDR3aa: CSVEGRLGSYEQYF
j_gene: TRBJ1-5; v_gene: TRBV10-3; len: 17; CDR3aa: CAISESWQSGSNQPQHF
j_gene: TRBJ2-1; v_gene: TRBV11-1; len: 16; CDR3aa: CASSLEPGGGVNEQFF
j_gene: TRBJ2-1; v_gene: TRBV27; len: 15; CDR3aa: CASSFLGGWVQEQFF
j_gene: TRBJ1-5; v_gene: TRBV5-5; len: 15; CDR3aa: CASSSWTGSNQPQHF
j_gene: TRBJ2-7; v_gene: TRBV7-2; len: 16; CDR3aa: CASSLAEAVRGYEQYF
j_gene: TRBJ2-1; v_gene: TRBV28; len: 16; CDR3aa: CASSITGLNSYNEQFF
j_gene: TRBJ1-1; v_gene: TRBV5-1; len: 17; CDR3aa: CASSGAGAAGGNTEAFF
j_gene: TRBJ2-1; v_gene: TRBV5-1; len: 14; CDR3aa: CASSLEGTTSRQFF
j_gene: TRBJ2-1; v_gene: TRBV5-1; len: 17; CDR3aa: CASSSLAGGMEYNEQFF
j_gene: TRBJ2-1; v_gene: TRBV24-1; len: 16; CDR3aa: CATSDSDRTSYNEQFF
j_gene: TRBJ1-1; v_gene: TRBV21-1; len: 17; CDR3aa: CASSKCVGTGGGTEAFF
j_gene: TRBJ2-3; v_gene: TRBV5-1; len: 14; CDR3aa: CASSSEGTTDTQYF
j_gene: TRBJ2-3; v_gene: TRBV7-6; len: 16; CDR3aa: CASSLAGGPLTDTQYF
j_gene: TRBJ2-3; v_gene: TRBV5-1; len: 16; CDR3aa: CASSLEPSGVSDTQYF
j_gene: TRBJ1-5; v_gene: TRBV6-1; len: 17; CDR3aa: CASSGITGGRRNQPQHF
j_gene: TRBJ1-2; v_gene: TRBV21-1; len: 14; CDR3aa: CASSKDPENYGYTF
j_gene: TRBJ1-1; v_gene: TRBV5-1; len: 14; CDR3aa: CASNHPGENTEAFF
j_gene: TRBJ2-5; v_gene: TRBV11-1; len: 15; CDR3aa: CASSWRTGHEETQYF